The 29 T cell receptor beta chains below come from one sample, sequenced in a study of metastatic and nonmetastatic thyroid tumors. Ahead of thyroid surgery, no patient had received treatment of any kind. TCRdb reanalyzed the PCR reads via MiXCR. Here the sample spans approximately 23,000 clones, under 30% being singletons. Sequencing was done on a sample of blood. The source is a male donor with papillary thyroid cancer or a benign thyroid nodule (not recorded which). Some clones in this sample may be carry-over from other donors' samples.

The chain is built from TRBV4-1 and TRBJ1-4; tentative D call: TRBD1 (6 bases). The CDR3 has 17 amino acids. Trimming left V 3 bases short and J 5 bases short, with 19 bases between. Germline lookup yields CDR1 MGHRA and CDR2 YSYEKL. CDR3 sequence: CASSQRGSGAENEKLFF. In DNA form, the CDR3 reads TGCGCCAGCAGCCAGCGAGGATCAGGGGCTGAGAATGAAAAACTGTTTTTT.

The table lists this clone with many counts. The chain recombines TRBV5-1 with TRBJ1-3, with D unclear. V lost 4 bases, J lost 0 bases, and 11 bases lay in between. CDR1 and CDR2 from the germline V gene are SGHRS and YFSETQ. This CDR3 region has 15 residues. CDR3 protein: CASSPLANSGNTIYF. CDR3 bases: TGCGCCAGCAGCCCCTTGGCTAACTCTGGAAACACCATATATTTT.

Ten or more counts support this clone. The chain links TRBV5-1 to TRBJ2-1; 10 positions match TRBD2. Germline CDR1 is SGHRS and CDR2 is YFSETQ. The CDR3 is 17 residues long. V lost 3 bases to trimming and J lost 0 bases; unmatched junction nucleotides: 6. The CDR3 here is CASSSSPSGSSYNEQFF. CDR3 DNA: TGCGCCAGCAGCTCCTCCCCTAGCGGGAGCTCCTACAATGAGCAGTTCTTC.

This clone occurred many times. The chain uses TRBV2 and TRBJ1-6; D possibly corresponds to TRBD1 (5 bases). The CDR3 spans 17 residues. CDR1 and CDR2 from the germline V gene are SNHLY and FYNNEI. V lost 2 bases to trimming and J lost 0 bases, with 11 bases between them. CDR3 sequence reads: CASSEWGGSSYNSPLHF. The CDR3, as DNA: TGTGCCAGCAGTGAATGGGGCGGGAGCTCCTATAATTCACCCCTCCACTTT.

This chain joins TRBV19 and TRBJ2-5, with 8 bases that match TRBD2. J was trimmed by 1 base and V by 4 bases; bases with no gene match: 14. This CDR3 is 18 amino acids long. Germline-derived CDR1 and CDR2 are LNHDA and SQIVND (reference sequence). The CDR3 nucleotides are TGTGCCAGTAGTAGAACGGGAGGGTCCCAAGTGGGCCAAGAGACCCAGTACTTC. It translates to CASSRTGGSQVGQETQYF.

This clone has ten or more counts. The V gene is TRBV6-2 or TRBV6-3, the J gene TRBJ2-1; no firm D call. The CDR3 extends over 11 amino acids. Germline lookup yields CDR1 MNHEY and CDR2 SVGEGT. Trimming stripped 8 bases from V and 8 bases from J, with 10 bases between. CDR3 residues: CASQRAYEQFF. The CDR3 region has the DNA TGTGCCAGCCAGAGAGCCTATGAGCAGTTCTTC.

This clone was recorded at least ten times. The chain carries TRBV2 and TRBJ2-3; TRBD2 is a possible D gene (6 bases). Germline-derived CDR1 and CDR2 are SNHLY and FYNNEI. The V and J ends lost 6 bases and 3 bases respectively, with 16 bases between them. CDR3 length: 15 amino acids. CDR3 coding DNA: TGTGCCAGCAGACTAGTGGGAGGCGGGACAGATACGCAGTATTTT. Encoded protein: CASRLVGGGTDTQYF.

In its sample, this clone was seen a few times. Germline and junction disagree at one end, which may indicate a read error. The chain couples TRBV19 to TRBJ2-2; D remains ambiguous. Per germline, CDR1 LNHDA and CDR2 SQIVND (reference sequence). This CDR3 is 14 amino acids long. This CDR3 is CATLDSSGTWELFF. The CDR3 DNA reads as TGTGCCACTCTTGACTCATCAGGCACCTGGGAGCTGTTTTTT.

This clone was detected ten times or more. The V gene is TRBV7-8, the J gene TRBJ2-5; weak D call: TRBD2 (5 bases). V lost 1 base, J lost 4 bases, and 10 bases lay in between. The CDR3 loop spans 14 amino acids. Germline V gives CDR1 SGHVS, CDR2 FQNEAQ. The CDR3 DNA reads as TGTGCCAGCAGCTTAGGTATCCTAGCAGAGACCCAGTACTTC. Encoded protein: CASSLGILAETQYF.

This clone came up many times. V is TRBV5-1 and J is TRBJ1-2; TRBD1 is a possible D gene (5 bases). The CDR3 spans 16 residues. Trimming stripped 0 bases from V and 1 base from J, with 13 bases between. In germline, CDR1 is SGHRS, CDR2 YFSETQ. CDR3 in DNA: TGCGCCAGCAGCTTGGGCTCAGGGAGGGTTAACTATGGCTACACCTTC. It translates to CASSLGSGRVNYGYTF.

The genes are TRBV19 and TRBJ1-2; possible D gene TRBD1, 6 bases. The CDR3 sequence is 19 residues long. The germline V and J ends were trimmed by 7 bases and 0 bases, with 27 bases remaining between them. Germline assignment: CDR1 LNHDA and CDR2 SQIVND (reference sequence). The CDR3 region has the DNA TGTGCCAGTATCCCAGCGGCGGGGGGCTCGTCTGCAGCTAACTATGGCTACACCTTC. Residues: CASIPAAGGSSAANYGYTF.

V is TRBV20-1 and J is TRBJ2-3; 7 bases are shared with TRBD2. V lost 0 bases, J lost 0 bases, and 6 bases stayed unmatched. From germline, CDR1 is DFQATT and CDR2 SNEGSKA (reference sequence). The CDR3 covers 16 residues. The CDR3 DNA reads as TGCAGTGCTAGAGATCTTGGCGGGGGAAGCACAGATACGCAGTATTTT. Residues: CSARDLGGGSTDTQYF.

This clone has a count of ten or more. The V gene is TRBV7-3, the J gene TRBJ2-2; 7 nucleotides align to TRBD2. The germline V gene encodes CDR1 SGHTA and CDR2 FQGTGA. The CDR3 is made up of 16 amino acids. V shed 5 bases, J shed 5 bases, and the junction held 11 bases outside the gene matches. CDR3 bases: TGTGCCAGCAGCCCCTTCGCGGGAGAGCGGACCGGGGAGCTGTTTTTT. Translated, it gives CASSPFAGERTGELFF.

The J gene is TRBJ1-4, the V gene TRBV11-2, with D possibly TRBD1 on 5 matching bases. Deletions cut 5 bases from V and 5 bases from J, with 21 bases between. Germline-derived CDR1 and CDR2 are SGHAT and FQNNGV. The length of the CDR3 is 17 residues. CDR3 sequence: CASSPGWGKVRNEKLFF. The CDR3 DNA follows: TGTGCCAGCAGCCCCGGTTGGGGCAAAGTCAGAAATGAAAAACTGTTTTTT.

This clone was detected a few times. This sequence joins TRBV6-1 and TRBJ2-7; D may be TRBD1 (5 bases). Deletions cut 6 bases from V and 2 bases from J, with 8 bases between. This CDR3 spans 12 amino acids. Germline V CDR1 and CDR2: MNHNS, SASEGT. CDR3 amino acids: CASRGATYEQYF. In nucleotides, the CDR3 is TGTGCCAGCAGAGGGGCGACCTACGAGCAGTACTTC.

The V gene is TRBV11-3, the J gene TRBJ2-2, with D possibly being TRBD1 (5 bases). The CDR3 sequence is 15 residues long. Trimming removed 5 bases from V and 2 bases from J, with 12 bases in between. Germline V CDR1 and CDR2: SGHNT, YENEEA. The CDR3 loop is CASSPDSLNTGELFF. The CDR3, as DNA: TGTGCCAGCAGCCCCGACAGCCTAAACACCGGGGAGCTGTTTTTT.

This clone has at least ten counts. The chain couples TRBV5-1 to TRBJ2-1; D is tentatively TRBD1 or TRBD2 (6 bases each). Trimming stripped 3 bases from V and 8 bases from J, with 18 bases between. Germline lookup yields CDR1 SGHRS and CDR2 YFSETQ. The CDR3 is made up of 15 amino acids. The CDR3, as DNA: TGCGCCAGCAGCTCCCTAAATGGGGGGCTTGATGAGCAGTTCTTC. Residues: CASSSLNGGLDEQFF.

The chain couples TRBV4-2 to TRBJ1-4, with no clear D. The ends were cut back, 4 bases at V and 5 bases at J, with 8 bases in the middle. Germline V lookup: CDR1 LGHNA, CDR2 YNFKEQ. This CDR3 has 13 residues. CDR3 protein: CASSLIDNEKLFF. For the CDR3, the DNA is TGTGCCAGCAGCCTAATTGACAATGAAAAACTGTTTTTT.

Ten or more counts support this clone. This chain joins TRBV2 and TRBJ2-1, with D perhaps matching TRBD2 (5 bases). V was shortened by 6 bases and J by 6 bases, with 9 bases between the two germline ends. Looked up from germline, CDR1 is SNHLY and CDR2 is FYNNEI. The CDR3 spans 12 residues. The CDR3 DNA reads as TGTGCCAGCAGCCCGGCGGGCAATGAGCAGTTCTTC. Protein sequence: CASSPAGNEQFF.

Points on this clone: A much larger clone differs from this one at a single base, so this may be a read error. The J gene is TRBJ1-1, the V gene TRBV7-9; 9 bases map to TRBD1. This CDR3 spans 14 amino acids. V shed 1 base, J shed 11 bases, and the junction held 8 bases outside the gene matches. From germline, CDR1 is SEHNR and CDR2 FQNEAQ (reference sequence). CDR3 sequence reads: CASSLDRQGGMAFF. The CDR3 DNA follows: TGTGCCAGCAGCTTAGACCGACAGGGGGGTATGGCTTTCTTT.

This clone was seen a handful of times. The same CDR3 is also encoded by other DNA sequences in this sample. The chain is built from TRBV6-1 and TRBJ2-1; D remains ambiguous. The CDR3 totals 16 residues. Looked up from germline, CDR1 is MNHNS and CDR2 is SASEGT. Trimming took 2 bases from V and 7 from J, leaving 18 bases between them. CDR3 amino acids: CASSERLGRSQNEQFF. The CDR3 bases are TGTGCCAGCAGTGAACGTCTCGGTAGGTCCCAAAATGAGCAGTTCTTC.

In regard to this clone: Mismatch with germline at one junction end may stem from a read error. The chain recombines TRBV5-1 with TRBJ2-7, with D tentatively TRBD1 or TRBD2 (5 bases each). Germline-derived CDR1 and CDR2 are SGHRS and YFSETQ. This CDR3 comprises 14 residues. The CDR3 reads CASRPGPNPFERYF. The CDR3 nucleotides read TGCGCCAGCAGACCGGGACCGAATCCTTTCGAGCGGTACTTC.

The genes are TRBV5-4 and TRBJ2-7; 7 nucleotides align to TRBD1. The CDR3 totals 14 residues. V trimming: 4 bases; J trimming: 5 bases; junction bases outside the gene matches: 9. Germline V CDR1 and CDR2: SGHNT, YYREEE (reference sequence). In nucleotides, the CDR3 is TGTGCCAGCAGCCGAGGACAGGCCCGTGACGAGCAGTACTTC. Its protein product is CASSRGQARDEQYF.

A few counts support this clone. The chain employs TRBV6-1 and TRBJ1-5, with TRBD1 matching 7 bases. The CDR3 runs to 14 residues. V dropped 5 bases and J dropped 4; count of bases not matched to a gene: 5. The V gene's germline CDR1 is MNHNS and CDR2 SASEGT. In DNA form, the CDR3 reads TGTGCCAGCAGTACCCCGACAGGGAATCAGCCCCAGCATTTT. Its protein is CASSTPTGNQPQHF.

This clone was recorded a few times. Here the CDR3 reads CASKSPGQGAYEQYF. The DNA for the CDR3 is TGTGCCAGCAAATCGCCGGGACAGGGAGCATACGAGCAGTACTTC. The chain carries TRBV6-1 and TRBJ2-7; 9 nucleotides match TRBD1. With V trimmed by 7 bases and J by 4 bases, 11 bases remained unmatched. Germline assignment: CDR1 MNHNS and CDR2 SASEGT. This CDR3 is 15 amino acids long.

There are many counts of this clone. The V and J genes are TRBV5-1 and TRBJ1-2; TRBD1 aligns across 9 bases. CDR1 is SGHRS, CDR2 YFSETQ, per germline. The CDR3 is 16 amino acids. Losses at the gene ends were 0 bases for V and 8 bases for J; bases not matched to a gene: 11. The CDR3 loop reads CASSLVHLGQGSGYTF. In DNA, the CDR3 is TGCGCCAGCAGCTTGGTCCACCTCGGACAGGGGTCCGGCTACACCTTC.

This clone appeared many times. V is TRBV7-2 and J is TRBJ2-1; possible D gene TRBD2, 6 bases. This CDR3 has 15 amino acids. CDR1 and CDR2 (germline): SGHTA, FQGNSA. V lost 2 bases, J lost 6 bases, and 14 bases lay in between. In nucleotides, the CDR3 is TGTGCCAGCAGCTTAAGGAGGGGATCTCGCAATGAGCAGTTCTTC. Translated, it gives CASSLRRGSRNEQFF.

J is TRBJ1-2 and V is TRBV20-1; D is ambiguous. The CDR3 loop spans 12 amino acids. Germline V lookup: CDR1 DFQATT, CDR2 SNEGSKA (reference sequence). Deletions cut 6 bases from V and 4 bases from J, with 12 bases between. The chain's CDR3 is CSAWERFYGYTF. CDR3 DNA sequence: TGCAGTGCCTGGGAACGGTTCTATGGCTACACCTTC.

This clone was seen once. CDR3 protein: CASSVPGSYELYF. CDR3 in DNA: TGTGCCAGCAGTGTTCCAGGCTCCTACGAGCTCTACTTC. The rearrangement links TRBV2 to TRBJ2-7; D is uncertain. The V and J ends lost 4 bases and 13 bases respectively, with 20 bases between them. CDR3 size: 13 residues. CDR1 SNHLY and CDR2 FYNNEI come from the germline V gene.